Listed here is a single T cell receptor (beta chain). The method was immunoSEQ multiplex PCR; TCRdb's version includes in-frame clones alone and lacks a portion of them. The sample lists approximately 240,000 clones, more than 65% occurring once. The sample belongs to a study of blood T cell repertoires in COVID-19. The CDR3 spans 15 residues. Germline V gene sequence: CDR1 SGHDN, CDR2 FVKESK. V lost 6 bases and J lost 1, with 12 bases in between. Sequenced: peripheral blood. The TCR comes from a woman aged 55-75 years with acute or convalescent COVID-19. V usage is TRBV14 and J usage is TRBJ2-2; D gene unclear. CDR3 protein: CASSGIQKNTGELFF. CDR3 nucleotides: TGTGCCAGCAGTGGTATTCAGAAGAACACCGGGGAGCTGTTTTTT.